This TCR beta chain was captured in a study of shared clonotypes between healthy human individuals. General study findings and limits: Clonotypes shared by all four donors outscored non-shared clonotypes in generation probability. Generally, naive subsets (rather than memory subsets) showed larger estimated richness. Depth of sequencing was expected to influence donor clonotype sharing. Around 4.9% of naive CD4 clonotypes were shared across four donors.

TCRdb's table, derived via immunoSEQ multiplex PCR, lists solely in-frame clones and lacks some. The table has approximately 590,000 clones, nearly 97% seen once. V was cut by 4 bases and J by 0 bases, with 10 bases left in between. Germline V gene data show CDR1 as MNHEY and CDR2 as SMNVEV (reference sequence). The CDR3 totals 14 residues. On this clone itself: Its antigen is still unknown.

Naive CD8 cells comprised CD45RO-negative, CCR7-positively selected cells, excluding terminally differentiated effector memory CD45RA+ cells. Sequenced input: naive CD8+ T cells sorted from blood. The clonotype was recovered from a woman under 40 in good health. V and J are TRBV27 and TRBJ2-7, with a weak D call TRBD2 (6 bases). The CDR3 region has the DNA TGTGCCAGCAGTTCTTGGCGGGACTCCTACGAGCAGTACTTC. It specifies CASSSWRDSYEQYF.